A selection of T cell receptor beta chains follows, all from one sample in a study of blood T cells in healthy people across ages. TCRdb used MiXCR to reprocess the 5' RACE reads, holding one entry per CDR3 protein. Of around 1,500,000 distinct CDR3 sequences in the sample, 28% are singletons; the top ten hold about 7.7%. The sequencing input was blood. The receptors originated from a woman between 25 and 40 years old in good health. Each CDR3 is given with its conserved first and last residue. Each record gives: J gene, clone size, D gene, V gene, CDR3 protein, CDR3 DNA. The D gene is left open where the match is weak. A clone size is listed for some rows: how often the clone was seen (once, few, many), or a class if it is expanded.

>TRBJ2-5|many|NA|TRBV6-5
CASTSTRVETQYF
TGTGCCAGCACCTCTACTAGAGTCGAGACCCAGTACTTC
>TRBJ1-2|many|TRBD1|TRBV5-1
CASSWDRDYGYTF
TGCGCCAGCAGCTGGGACAGAGATTATGGCTACACCTTC
>TRBJ2-1|many|TRBD2|TRBV20-1
CSARDGSGSWNNEQFF
TGCAGTGCTAGAGATGGAAGCGGGAGTTGGAACAATGAGCAGTTCTTC
>TRBJ2-1|few|TRBD2|TRBV18
CASSPPAGGRNNEQFF
TGTGCCAGCTCTCCCCCAGCGGGAGGGCGAAACAATGAGCAGTTCTTC
>TRBJ2-1|NA|TRBD2|TRBV19
CASQAGVSFSNEQFF
TGTGCCAGTCAAGCGGGAGTTTCGTTTTCCAATGAGCAGTTCTTC
>TRBJ2-5|many|NA|TRBV2
CASFAGSQETQYF
TGTGCCAGCTTCGCTGGCTCCCAAGAGACCCAGTACTTC
>TRBJ2-1|NA|TRBD2|TRBV20-1
CSAQTSGGTELDNEQFF
TGCAGTGCCCAGACTAGCGGAGGGACCGAACTAGACAATGAGCAGTTCTTC
>TRBJ2-6|NA|NA|TRBV7-9
CTSSHRRRDLSGANVLTF
TGTACCAGCAGCCATCGCCGCAGGGACCTCTCTGGGGCCAACGTCCTGACTTTC
>TRBJ1-2|few|NA|TRBV5-1
CASSFEQAVYGYTF
TGCGCCAGCAGCTTCGAACAGGCGGTCTATGGCTACACCTTC
>TRBJ1-6|NA|NA|TRBV6-5
CASSYSEGSPLHF
TGTGCCAGCAGTTACTCGGAGGGGTCACCCCTCCACTTT
>TRBJ2-4|NA|NA|TRBV2
CATLRETSVLGQYF
TGTGCCACCCTGAGGGAAACTAGTGTTCTCGGGCAGTACTTC
>TRBJ2-1|few|TRBD2|TRBV20-1
CSARELAGDNEQFF
TGCAGTGCTAGAGAACTAGCGGGAGACAATGAGCAGTTCTTC
>TRBJ1-1|NA|TRBD1|TRBV2
CASRSDRGKGFF
TGTGCCAGCAGATCAGACAGGGGGAAAGGTTTCTTT
>TRBJ2-4|many|NA|TRBV7-2
CASSAKGGIQYF
TGTGCCAGCAGCGCCAAGGGAGGCATTCAGTACTTC
>TRBJ2-1|many|NA|TRBV25-1
CASTGIGKDNEQFF
TGTGCCAGCACTGGAATCGGGAAGGACAATGAGCAGTTCTTC
>TRBJ2-5|NA|TRBD2|TRBV12-3/TRBV12-4
CASSSWTSGSETQYF
TGTGCCAGCAGTTCGTGGACTAGCGGGAGTGAGACCCAGTACTTC
>TRBJ2-1|many|TRBD2|TRBV12-3/TRBV12-4
CASTPLAGAFNEQFF
TGTGCCAGCACCCCCCTAGCGGGGGCCTTCAATGAGCAGTTCTTC
>TRBJ1-2|NA|NA|TRBV12-3/TRBV12-4
CASSLNAGTYGYTF
TGTGCCAGCAGTTTAAATGCAGGGACCTATGGCTACACCTTC
>TRBJ2-7|few|NA|TRBV6-1
CASSEGSSRGRATYEQYF
TGTGCCAGCAGTGAAGGTTCCTCGCGGGGCAGGGCCACCTACGAGCAGTACTTC
>TRBJ2-7|NA|NA|TRBV28
CASNRLVGVYEQYF
TGTGCCAGTAATCGACTAGTGGGCGTGTACGAGCAGTACTTC
>TRBJ2-7|many|NA|TRBV12-3/TRBV12-4
CASSLGRPVGVDEQYF
TGTGCCAGCAGTTTAGGGCGGCCGGTTGGGGTCGACGAGCAGTACTTC
>TRBJ2-3|few|NA|TRBV27
CASSPLRGLSYF
TGTGCCAGCAGTCCCCTGAGGGGCCTCTCGTATTTT
>TRBJ1-4|NA|NA|TRBV5-1
CASRPGAGSNEKLFF
TGCGCCAGCAGACCTGGGGCAGGGTCTAATGAAAAACTGTTTTTT
>TRBJ2-1|NA|TRBD2|TRBV20-1
CSAPAGEEQFF
TGCAGTGCTCCAGCGGGAGAGGAGCAGTTCTTC
>TRBJ1-1|NA|TRBD1|TRBV3-1
CASSVSGGANTEAFF
TGTGCCAGCAGCGTCTCAGGGGGAGCGAACACTGAAGCTTTCTTT
>TRBJ2-1|NA|TRBD1|TRBV4-1
CASSHQTGEQETQFF
TGCGCCAGCAGCCATCAGACAGGGGAGCAGGAGACCCAGTTCTTC
>TRBJ1-2|NA|NA|TRBV5-1
CASSFPTGYGYTF
TGCGCCAGCAGCTTCCCGACGGGCTATGGCTACACCTTC
>TRBJ1-2|NA|NA|TRBV7-9
CASSSERGGGYTF
TGTGCCAGCAGCTCTGAACGGGGGGGAGGCTACACCTTC